These T cell receptor beta chains were read from a single sample in a study of shared clonotypes between healthy human individuals. Some clones are missing from TCRdb's copy, which holds only in-frame ones; the method was immunoSEQ multiplex PCR. The sample shows 450,000 to 500,000 clones, approximately 78% of them seen only once. Material: PBMCs. These receptor sequences come from a woman aged 35 to 49 in good health. Some clones in this sample may be carry-over from other donors' samples. Each CDR3 is given with its conserved first and last residue. The D gene is left open where the match is weak. For some rows the clone size is stated as once, few or many, or as a class when expanded; others skip it.

clone_size: -; d_call: -; j_call: TRBJ1-1; v_call: TRBV5-1; cdr3_aa: CASRTRYRNTEAFF; cdr3_nt: TGCGCCAGCAGGACCAGGTACCGGAACACTGAAGCTTTCTTT
clone_size: -; d_call: -; j_call: TRBJ2-3; v_call: TRBV28; cdr3_aa: CASSPRLGASTDTQYF; cdr3_nt: TGTGCCAGCAGTCCACGGCTCGGGGCTAGCACAGATACGCAGTATTTT
clone_size: few; d_call: TRBD2; j_call: TRBJ2-1; v_call: TRBV28; cdr3_aa: CASSFWREGNEQFF; cdr3_nt: TGTGCCAGCAGTTTTTGGCGGGAGGGGAATGAGCAGTTCTTC
clone_size: few; d_call: TRBD1; j_call: TRBJ2-1; v_call: TRBV29-1; cdr3_aa: CSVFFTGGLSYNEQFF; cdr3_nt: TGCAGCGTTTTTTTTACAGGGGGACTCTCCTACAATGAGCAGTTCTTC
clone_size: -; d_call: TRBD1; j_call: TRBJ2-7; v_call: TRBV6-1; cdr3_aa: CASSEDRVYEQYF; cdr3_nt: TGTGCCAGCAGTGAGGACAGGGTCTACGAGCAGTACTTC
clone_size: once; d_call: -; j_call: TRBJ1-5; v_call: TRBV19; cdr3_aa: CASSITLQGGQPQHF; cdr3_nt: TGTGCCAGTAGTATAACCCTTCAAGGGGGTCAGCCCCAGCATTTT
clone_size: -; d_call: TRBD1; j_call: TRBJ2-5; v_call: TRBV19; cdr3_aa: CASSSTGPTTQYF; cdr3_nt: TGTGCCAGTAGTTCGACAGGGCCGACGACCCAGTACTTC
clone_size: few; d_call: TRBD2; j_call: TRBJ2-7; v_call: TRBV30; cdr3_aa: CAWSVRYLADYEQYF; cdr3_nt: TGTGCCTGGAGTGTACGGTACCTAGCGGACTACGAGCAGTACTTC
clone_size: once; d_call: -; j_call: TRBJ2-2; v_call: TRBV14; cdr3_aa: CASSQISGWTGELFF; cdr3_nt: TGTGCCAGCAGCCAAATTTCAGGGTGGACCGGGGAGCTGTTTTTT
clone_size: -; d_call: -; j_call: TRBJ2-2; v_call: TRBV11-3; cdr3_aa: CASSLVHDTGELFF; cdr3_nt: TGTGCCAGCAGCTTAGTGCACGACACCGGGGAGCTGTTTTTT
clone_size: -; d_call: -; j_call: TRBJ2-3; v_call: TRBV6-4; cdr3_aa: CASSRGRTSTDTQYF; cdr3_nt: TGTGCCAGCAGTCGGGGGCGAACAAGCACAGATACGCAGTATTTT
clone_size: -; d_call: TRBD2; j_call: TRBJ2-1; v_call: TRBV28; cdr3_aa: CASFSAGSYNEQFF; cdr3_nt: TGTGCCAGCTTTTCAGCGGGATCCTACAATGAGCAGTTCTTC
clone_size: -; d_call: -; j_call: TRBJ2-5; v_call: TRBV5-5; cdr3_aa: CASSRPGTLQETQYF; cdr3_nt: TGTGCCAGCAGCCGCCCAGGGACACTGCAAGAGACCCAGTACTTC
clone_size: -; d_call: TRBD2; j_call: TRBJ2-7; v_call: TRBV5-4; cdr3_aa: CASSGPSGRITYEQYF; cdr3_nt: TGTGCCAGCAGTGGGCCTAGCGGACGAATAACCTACGAGCAGTACTTC
clone_size: -; d_call: -; j_call: TRBJ2-1; v_call: TRBV27; cdr3_aa: CASSLGANLFF; cdr3_nt: TGTGCCAGCAGTTTAGGGGCTAATTTGTTCTTC
clone_size: -; d_call: -; j_call: TRBJ2-7; v_call: TRBV6-6; cdr3_aa: CASSFGTHGYYEQYF; cdr3_nt: TGTGCCAGCAGTTTTGGGACTCACGGCTACTACGAGCAGTACTTC
clone_size: -; d_call: TRBD1; j_call: TRBJ1-1; v_call: TRBV7-2; cdr3_aa: CASSWRQGRDTEAFF; cdr3_nt: TGTGCCAGCAGCTGGCGACAGGGCCGAGACACTGAAGCTTTCTTT
clone_size: few; d_call: TRBD1; j_call: TRBJ1-1; v_call: TRBV6-1; cdr3_aa: CASSDPGGGRTEAFF; cdr3_nt: TGTGCCAGCAGTGATCCAGGGGGCGGGCGCACTGAAGCTTTCTTT
clone_size: -; d_call: -; j_call: TRBJ2-7; v_call: TRBV5-1; cdr3_aa: CASSLQPDPGEQYF; cdr3_nt: TGCGCCAGCAGCTTGCAACCGGACCCGGGCGAGCAGTACTTC
clone_size: many; d_call: -; j_call: TRBJ2-7; v_call: TRBV4-3; cdr3_aa: CASRRDLNSEQYF; cdr3_nt: TGCGCCAGCAGAAGGGACCTCAATTCCGAGCAGTACTTC
clone_size: few; d_call: -; j_call: TRBJ2-2; v_call: TRBV28; cdr3_aa: CASSSLGGNTGELFF; cdr3_nt: TGTGCCAGCAGTTCCCTCGGGGGGAACACCGGGGAGCTGTTTTTT
clone_size: few; d_call: TRBD2; j_call: TRBJ2-7; v_call: TRBV7-9; cdr3_aa: CASSLAETSGAYEQYF; cdr3_nt: TGTGCCAGCAGCTTAGCGGAGACTAGCGGGGCCTACGAGCAGTACTTC
clone_size: -; d_call: TRBD2; j_call: TRBJ2-7; v_call: TRBV10-3; cdr3_aa: CAISGPGGTSGRARYEQYF; cdr3_nt: TGTGCCATCAGCGGGCCTGGGGGGACTAGCGGGAGGGCCCGATACGAGCAGTACTTC
clone_size: -; d_call: -; j_call: TRBJ2-7; v_call: TRBV6-5; cdr3_aa: CASRPVGELTYEQYF; cdr3_nt: TGTGCCAGCCGCCCAGTGGGGGAACTGACCTACGAGCAGTACTTC
clone_size: -; d_call: -; j_call: TRBJ1-3; v_call: TRBV6-6; cdr3_aa: CASSPQDPSDGNTIYF; cdr3_nt: TGTGCCAGCAGCCCCCAGGACCCAAGCGATGGAAACACCATATATTTT
clone_size: -; d_call: TRBD2; j_call: TRBJ2-7; v_call: TRBV2; cdr3_aa: CASSLLGTSGGYEQYF; cdr3_nt: TGTGCCAGCAGCCTCCTGGGGACTAGCGGGGGCTACGAGCAGTACTTC
clone_size: -; d_call: TRBD2; j_call: TRBJ2-3; v_call: TRBV7-6; cdr3_aa: CASSLAEAGGTDTQYF; cdr3_nt: TGTGCCAGCAGCTTAGCGGAAGCGGGAGGCACAGATACGCAGTATTTT
clone_size: few; d_call: -; j_call: TRBJ2-7; v_call: TRBV7-3; cdr3_aa: CASSLGGRAYEQYF; cdr3_nt: TGTGCCAGCAGCTTAGGAGGTCGGGCCTACGAGCAGTACTTC